This TCR beta chain was captured in a study of shared clonotypes between healthy human individuals (dated by TCRdb to 2020 to 2021). The study in broad terms: Two women and a few men aged 18 to 49 years were included in the cohort. For each donor, CD4 naive and CD4 memory were each run on three plates, CD8 naive on two plates, and CD8 memory on one plate. To estimate repertoire size and how much clonotype sharing occurs between individuals, the study deeply sequenced the blood TCR repertoires of 4 to 6 healthy adults. To increase sequencing depth and limit assay-specific biases, TCR repertoire library preparation and sequencing were carried out by different laboratories using diverse techniques. Between about 0.85 and 10 billion PBMCs per donor were obtained by leukapheresis.

What the study reported, not specific to this receptor: Sampling was restricted to blood, and TCR repertoires in tissue are likely to differ from TCR repertoires in blood. Based on pairwise subsampling, the degree of clonotype sharing among donors was expected to be affected by sequencing depth. Naive subsets generally had larger estimated clonotype richness than memory subsets did. Because the study included only a small number of donors, the genetic and exposure-history diversity represented was limited. About 4.5% of naive CD4, approximately 3.7% of naive CD8, approximately 2% of memory CD4, and approximately 0.39% of memory CD8 clonotypes were shared across several donors. Rarefaction of sorted-subset datasets indicated incomplete sequencing despite the large sequencing depth. Clonotypes shared by all four sorted-subset donors showed higher generation probabilities than non-shared clonotypes.

CDR1 and CDR2 are read off the germline V gene (reference sequence) as SGHNT and YYREEE. Its CDR3 holds 15 amino acids, cysteine through phenylalanine. This entry keeps only the CDR3 DNA: 45 bases, framed from base 1. Unmatched junction bases come to 7, with V trimmed by 5 bases and J by 9 bases. TCR CDR3 regions were amplified from genomic DNA by multiplex PCR using the deep immunoSEQ assay. For each cell subset, the extracted genomic DNA was distributed evenly across all wells of several immunoSEQ 96-well plates, and each plate served as one replicate. Each replicate PCR for sorted subsets received about 200 ng genomic DNA, equal to roughly 30,000 T cell genomes. Purified libraries were measured with a Qubit 3.0 fluorometer, size-checked on a Bioanalyzer 2100, and measured again with the KAPA Library Quantification kit. Every immunoSEQ 96-well plate was sequenced on a separate single-read 150-cycle Illumina NextSeq 550 flow cell. The authors' pipeline ran thus. Because only junctional sequences without quality scores were contained in the immunoSEQ output, filtering matching that applied to full-length reads could not be performed. To assign V/J genes and CDR3, sequences were annotated using PyIR, a Python wrapper for IgBLAST v1.9, with IMGT germline references. Any read was removed if the V/J assignment was weak (E-value above 1e-6), the CDR3 was missing, or the read contained stop codons, out-of-frame junctions, or ambiguous translated residues. V3J clonotypes were defined by identical inferred V gene, J gene, and CDR3 amino acid sequence. The percentage overlap between two repertoires was calculated by dividing the number of shared unique clonotypes by the size of the smaller repertoire. Repertoire richness was assessed with RTK rarefaction, the Chao1 estimator, and Recon v2.1 estimates of unobserved clonotypes. Generation probabilities for all TCRbeta clonotypes obtained by the gDNA method from a handful of donors were computed using OLGA. TCRdb provides this immuneACCESS table in a form limited to in-frame rearrangements. Some clones are lacking; in checked studies, under half of them reflect an unresolved V gene, and why the rest are absent is not known. V, J and clone size derive from that table, while D and trimming were established from the DNA sequence. The sample data list 950,000 to 1,100,000 clones, and around 75% of these were observed just once. The ten largest clones represent 1.5% of the sample.

The donors were healthy, HIV-negative adults with no recently reported acute infections or vaccinations. Only Caucasian adults living in Nashville, Tennessee, USA were represented among the donors. Magnetic negative selection was used to enrich CD4+ T cells, after which naive cells were positively selected on CD45RA and the negative fraction became the memory subset. After blood collection by leukapheresis, PBMCs were isolated using Ficoll-Histopaque density gradient centrifugation and then cryopreserved in the vapor phase of liquid nitrogen. Purity and quantity of every magnetically sorted T cell population were checked by analytical flow cytometry. From each sorted fraction, genomic DNA was isolated and quantified by UV absorbance on a Nanodrop 2000c. Concerning this clone: Its antigen remains unidentified. No base-level quality is on record; no much larger clone is a single base apart.

This receptor was taken from a man aged 18 to 30 in good health. The chain uses TRBV5-4 and TRBJ1-6; 11 junctional bases match TRBD1. Sequencing was done on a sample of memory CD4+ T cells sorted from blood. According to the study, the label for this sample's cell subset or site signals: CD45RA-negative fraction. Here the CDR3 is given as CASSQDRGRGSPLHF. The nucleotides read TGTGCCAGCAGTCAGGACAGGGGGCGCGGTTCACCCCTCCACTTT.